A selection of T cell receptor beta chains follows, all from one sample in a study of identical twins. TCRdb re-called the 5' RACE reads through MiXCR, storing one row per CDR3 protein. The table shows 420,000 or so distinct CDR3 sequences, with approximately 17% occurring only once. Sequencing was done on a sample of naive T cells sorted from blood. These receptors all stem from a man aged 45-65 years in good health. The CDR3 runs from the conserved cysteine through the conserved F or W. The D gene is left open where the match is weak. Some rows have no size entry. The others give once, few or many, or a class for an expanded clone.

size: -
J: TRBJ1-4
D: -
V: TRBV9
DNA: TGTGCCAGCAGCGCCTCCTCAATGCGGGTTGAAAAACTGTTTTTT
CDR3: CASSASSMRVEKLFF

size: -
J: TRBJ2-5
D: -
V: TRBV9
DNA: TGTGCCAGCAGCGCCTCCCCAAGTCAAGAGACCCAGTACTTC
CDR3: CASSASPSQETQYF

size: few
J: TRBJ1-1
D: TRBD1
V: TRBV5-1
DNA: TGCGCCAGCAGCTTGGCCGGACAGGGGCGAACTGAAGCTTTCTTT
CDR3: CASSLAGQGRTEAFF

size: -
J: TRBJ2-7
D: -
V: TRBV7-2
DNA: TGTGCCAGCAGCTTAGCCGGACAGATTAGCTCCTACGAGCAGTACTTC
CDR3: CASSLAGQISSYEQYF

size: -
J: TRBJ1-4
D: TRBD1
V: TRBV20-1
DNA: TGCAGTGCCCCTGGGACAGGGGTTGAAAAACTGTTTTTT
CDR3: CSAPGTGVEKLFF

size: -
J: TRBJ2-5
D: -
V: TRBV4-2
DNA: TGTGCCAGCAGCCAAGCTAGCGAAACGACCCATCGCCAAGAGACCCAGTACTTC
CDR3: CASSQASETTHRQETQYF

size: -
J: TRBJ2-7
D: TRBD1
V: TRBV12-3/TRBV12-4
DNA: TGTGCCAGCAGTCCCCTGGGACAGGGACCTGTAGGAGAGCAGTACTTC
CDR3: CASSPLGQGPVGEQYF

size: -
J: TRBJ2-7
D: TRBD1
V: TRBV20-1
DNA: TGCAGTGCTCCGGACAGGGGAAACGAGCAGTACTTC
CDR3: CSAPDRGNEQYF

size: few
J: TRBJ2-7
D: TRBD1
V: TRBV10-3
DNA: TGTGCCATCAGCTCCGGGACAGGGGTTAAAGAGCAGTACTTC
CDR3: CAISSGTGVKEQYF

size: -
J: TRBJ2-5
D: -
V: TRBV12-3/TRBV12-4
DNA: TGTGCCAGCAGTCCCTGGGGTGGGACCCAGTACTTC
CDR3: CASSPWGGTQYF

size: -
J: TRBJ2-2
D: TRBD2
V: TRBV5-1
DNA: TGCGCCAGCAGCGACAGAGCGGGAGCGAACGGGGAGCTGTTTTTT
CDR3: CASSDRAGANGELFF

size: -
J: TRBJ2-1
D: -
V: TRBV3-1
DNA: TGTGCCAGCAGTAACAGGGAGTTTAATGAGCAGTTCTTC
CDR3: CASSNREFNEQFF

size: few
J: TRBJ1-3
D: -
V: TRBV6-5
DNA: TGTGCCAGCAGTTACGGGACAAGCTCTGGAAACACCATATATTTT
CDR3: CASSYGTSSGNTIYF

size: -
J: TRBJ2-6
D: TRBD1
V: TRBV6-1
DNA: TGTGCCAGCAGTAGACAGGGGGCTGGGGCCAACGTCCTGACTTTC
CDR3: CASSRQGAGANVLTF

size: -
J: TRBJ1-2
D: -
V: TRBV5-4
DNA: TGTGCCAGCAGCGGGACACAGGGTTATGGCTACACCTTC
CDR3: CASSGTQGYGYTF

size: -
J: TRBJ2-1
D: TRBD2
V: TRBV5-6
DNA: TGTGCCAGCAGCTTGCCTAGCGGGGGCCAAAGCTCCTACAATGAGCAGTTCTTC
CDR3: CASSLPSGGQSSYNEQFF

size: few
J: TRBJ2-3
D: TRBD2
V: TRBV5-5
DNA: TGTGCCAGCAGCCCCCGGACGGGGGGGCATGAAGATACGCAGTATTTT
CDR3: CASSPRTGGHEDTQYF

size: many
J: TRBJ2-3
D: -
V: TRBV4-3
DNA: TGCGCCAGCAGCCAGATGACGGGTTCCACAGATACGCAGTATTTT
CDR3: CASSQMTGSTDTQYF

size: few
J: TRBJ2-7
D: -
V: TRBV9
DNA: TGTGCCAGCAGCGTTGGGGGGGGGCTCAAAGCCTACGAGCAGTACTTC
CDR3: CASSVGGGLKAYEQYF

size: few
J: TRBJ1-4
D: -
V: TRBV18
DNA: TGTGCCAGCTCACCATTTTCGGCAGGAACTAATGAAAAACTGTTTTTT
CDR3: CASSPFSAGTNEKLFF

size: -
J: TRBJ2-7
D: -
V: TRBV7-2
DNA: TGTGCCAGCAGCGGAGGGCCGGTAGGTTTCTACGAGCAGTACTTC
CDR3: CASSGGPVGFYEQYF